A single sample gave rise to the 27 T cell receptor beta chains below, sequenced in a study of Graves' ophthalmopathy and Graves' hyperthyroidism. TCR beta CDR3 amplification used RNA transcripts. Following a first-round RT-PCR that used HTBI primers, a second-round multiplex PCR was carried out. TCRdb redid the calling of the multiplex PCR reads with MiXCR, one entry per CDR3 protein. The sample carries hundreds of thousands of distinct CDR3 sequences, approximately 15% recorded once. The sequenced sample was blood. The origin of the receptors is a woman aged 30 to 39 with Graves' ophthalmopathy.

This clonotype was counted at least ten times. This chain links TRBV11-2 with TRBJ2-7; tentatively, D is TRBD1 or TRBD2 (5 bases each). CDR3 length equals 14 residues. V was clipped by 2 bases and J by 4 bases, with 12 bases between them. Germline V gene sequence: CDR1 SGHAT, CDR2 FQNNGV. CDR3 region: CASSLSVGDYEQYF. CDR3 bases: TGTGCCAGCAGCTTATCCGTGGGGGATTACGAGCAGTACTTC.

At least ten counts were recorded for this clonotype. The chain uses TRBV10-3 and TRBJ1-5, with D perhaps matching TRBD1 (5 bases). Trimming took off 4 bases at V and 3 bases at J, with 19 bases between the two ends. Germline lookup yields CDR1 ENHRY and CDR2 SYGVKD. The CDR3 covers 17 residues. The CDR3 DNA is TGTGCCATCAGTGGATCTCACGGGACGAGAGACAATCAGCCCCAGCATTTT. Translated, it gives CAISGSHGTRDNQPQHF.

This clonotype was counted ten times or more. J is TRBJ1-3 and V is TRBV6-2 or TRBV6-3; D is ambiguous. CDR3 length: 14 amino acids. Germline CDR1 is MNHEY and CDR2 is SVGEGT. Between the trimmed V and J ends, which lost 0 bases and 9 bases, there was a span of 12 bases. CDR3 in amino acids: CASSYSGRLVTIYF. As DNA, the CDR3 is TGTGCCAGCAGTTACTCCGGCCGCCTGGTCACCATATATTTT.

Many counts were recorded for this clonotype. This chain uses TRBV6-2 or TRBV6-3 with TRBJ1-5; possible D gene TRBD1, 6 bases. The CDR3 covers 17 residues. V lost 2 bases and J 7 bases, leaving 21 bases between the germline ends. Germline V gene sequence: CDR1 MNHEY, CDR2 SVGEGT. CDR3: CASSYVRGRGREQPQHF. The DNA of the CDR3 is TGTGCCAGCAGTTACGTTAGGGGCAGGGGAAGGGAACAGCCCCAGCATTTT.

The chain carries TRBV19 and TRBJ2-7; a weak D match, TRBD2 (5 bases). Germline V gene sequence: CDR1 LNHDA, CDR2 SQIVND (reference sequence). Trimming cost V 8 bases and J 3 bases, with 20 bases left between them. The CDR3 runs 15 residues. The DNA for the CDR3 is TGTGCCAGTGGGAGATCGGGTTTAAGGGACTACGAGCAGTACTTC. Protein product: CASGRSGLRDYEQYF.

This clonotype was seen only a few times. V usage is TRBV20-1 and J usage is TRBJ1-1, with D tentatively TRBD1 (5 bases). Germline V lookup: CDR1 DFQATT, CDR2 SNEGSKA (reference sequence). The CDR3 length is 15 residues. Trimming shortened V by 2 bases and J by 5 bases, and 18 bases separated the two germline ends. CDR3 DNA: TGCAGTGCTAGATTCGCAGGGCAGGTGTTGACTGAAGCTTTCTTT. It codes for CSARFAGQVLTEAFF.

This clonotype was observed many times. This chain links TRBV20-1 with TRBJ1-3; tentative D call: TRBD1 (6 bases). V was cut by 6 bases and J by 5 bases, with 11 bases left in between. CDR1 DFQATT and CDR2 SNEGSKA come from the germline V gene (reference sequence). There are 12 residues in the CDR3. The DNA for the CDR3 is TGCAGTGCCCTTGACAGGCGAAACACCATATATTTT. This translates into CSALDRRNTIYF.

The V and J genes are TRBV25-1 and TRBJ2-7; TRBD1 aligns across 8 bases. Germline lookup yields CDR1 MGHDK and CDR2 SYGVNS. The length of the CDR3 is 13 residues. After removal of 10 bases from V and 1 base from J, the junction contained 6 bases not matched to a gene. The CDR3 here is CATIGTGSYEQYF. CDR3 nucleotides: TGTGCCACCATAGGGACAGGATCCTACGAGCAGTACTTC.

The chain is built from TRBV19 and TRBJ2-3; TRBD2 matches at 14 bases. Germline CDR1 and CDR2: LNHDA and SQIVND (reference sequence). CDR3 length equals 16 residues. V lost 6 bases and J lost 3; bases outside the gene matches: 5. The CDR3 nucleotides are TGTGCCAGTAGCCCGGGACTAGCGGGAGAAACAGATACGCAGTATTTT. Its translation: CASSPGLAGETDTQYF. Full variable domain (remainder filled in from reference TRBV19 and TRBJ2-3): DGGITQSPKYLFRKEGQNVTLSCEQNLNHDAMYWYRQDPGQGLRLIYYSQIVNDFQKGDIAEGYSVSREKKESFPLTVTSAQKNPTAFYLCASSPGLAGETDTQYFGPGTRLTVL.

Many counts were recorded for this clonotype. The V call is TRBV6-5, the J call TRBJ2-2, with D perhaps matching TRBD1 (5 bases). V was cut by 0 bases and J by 7 bases, with 15 bases left in between. Per the germline V gene, CDR1 is MNHEY and CDR2 is SVGAGI. This CDR3 has 16 residues. The CDR3 sequence is CASSYSGSQGGGELFF. In nucleotides, the CDR3 is TGTGCCAGCAGTTACTCCGGGTCTCAGGGTGGCGGGGAGCTGTTTTTT.

About this clonotype itself: This clone may be a read error of a much larger clone one base away. The chain carries TRBV19 and TRBJ2-5; 9 bases match TRBD1. This CDR3 contains 15 residues. The germline V gene encodes CDR1 LNHDA and CDR2 SQIVND (reference sequence). In nucleotides, the CDR3 is TGTGCCAGTAGTGTAGAGACAGGGGGGAAGGGGACCCAGTACTTC. Its protein product is CASSVETGGKGTQYF.

The gene calls are TRBV12-3 or TRBV12-4 and TRBJ2-5; no definite D call. V dropped 4 bases and J dropped 7 bases, with 7 bases sitting between them. This CDR3 has 11 residues. The CDR3 nucleotides are TGTGCCAGCAGTTGGGGAACGACCCAGTACTTC. Encoded protein: CASSWGTTQYF.

There are many counts of this clonotype. V and J are TRBV5-1 and TRBJ1-1; D is ambiguous. There are 14 residues in the CDR3. V gave up 5 bases and J gave up 0 bases, with 11 bases separating them. Germline V gene lookup returns CDR1 SGHRS and CDR2 YFSETQ. The CDR3 bases are TGCGCCAGCAGAGGAGGTCTCCTGAACACTGAAGCTTTCTTT. This encodes CASRGGLLNTEAFF.

This clonotype was picked up many times. This chain joins TRBV6-1 and TRBJ1-6; the match to TRBD1 covers 9 bases. CDR1 MNHNS and CDR2 SASEGT come from the germline V gene. V gave up 5 bases and J gave up 10 bases; unmatched junction bases: 9. The CDR3 has 15 amino acids. CDR3 protein: CASSPRTGVGSPLHF. The CDR3 DNA reads as TGTGCCAGCAGTCCCCGGACAGGGGTTGGGTCACCCCTCCACTTT.

This clonotype has at least ten counts. This chain joins TRBV12-3 or TRBV12-4 and TRBJ1-1; 7 nucleotides align to TRBD1. The junction had 7 bases not matched to a gene; V was cut back by 5 bases and J by 1 base. The CDR3 length is 15 residues. The CDR3 here is CASSPTRTGNTEAFF. CDR3 nucleotide sequence: TGTGCCAGCAGTCCCACGAGGACAGGGAACACTGAAGCTTTCTTT.

This clonotype was detected only a few times. The rearrangement links TRBV20-1 to TRBJ2-5, with 7 bases lining up with TRBD1. CDR1 and CDR2 (germline): DFQATT, SNEGSKA (reference sequence). The length of the CDR3 is 14 residues. V dropped 6 bases and J dropped 5; count of bases not matched to a gene: 12. The CDR3 coding sequence is TGCAGTGCGACCAAACAGGGGAGTCGGGAGACCCAGTACTTC. This gives the protein CSATKQGSRETQYF.

The table lists this clonotype with many counts. The chain carries TRBV10-1 and TRBJ2-5, with D possibly matching TRBD1 (5 bases). Germline CDR1 reads WNHNN; CDR2 reads SYGVQD (reference sequence). This CDR3 contains 13 residues. Trimming left V 0 bases short and J 3 bases short, with 5 bases between. The chain's CDR3 is CASSESGEETQYF. The CDR3 coding sequence is TGCGCCAGCAGTGAGTCAGGGGAAGAGACCCAGTACTTC.

This clonotype was detected many times. The CDR3 here is CSAPGTGADTQYF. In nucleotides, the CDR3 is TGCAGTGCTCCTGGGACAGGGGCAGATACGCAGTATTTT. V gene TRBV20-1 combines with J gene TRBJ2-3; 10 positions match TRBD1. Germline V lookup: CDR1 DFQATT, CDR2 SNEGSKA (reference sequence). This CDR3 spans 13 amino acids. Trimming took 5 bases from V and 4 from J; bases not matched to a gene: 3.

The genes are TRBV10-1 and TRBJ2-7; 11 positions match TRBD1. Germline lookup yields CDR1 WNHNN and CDR2 SYGVQD (reference sequence). The trim removed 8 bases at V and 5 bases at J, leaving 5 bases unmatched. The CDR3 sequence is 13 residues long. This chain's CDR3 is CASGDRGSHEQYF. DNA for the CDR3: TGCGCCAGCGGGGACAGGGGGTCCCACGAGCAGTACTTC.

There are many counts of this clonotype. The J gene is TRBJ1-2, the V gene TRBV12-3 or TRBV12-4; D is unclear. The CDR3 runs 12 residues. The germline V and J ends were trimmed by 8 bases and 5 bases, with 12 bases remaining between them. CDR3 region: CASGSLGYGYTF. Written as DNA, the CDR3 is TGTGCCAGCGGGTCGTTGGGGTATGGCTACACCTTC.

In this sample, this clonotype turned up many times. This chain joins TRBV10-3 and TRBJ1-1; the D gene is possibly TRBD1 (5 bases). V shed 6 bases and J shed 0 bases, with 8 bases lying between them. Germline-derived CDR1 and CDR2 are ENHRY and SYGVKD. This CDR3 has 13 amino acids. In nucleotides, the CDR3 is TGTGCCATCAGGGGGGAGGTGAACACTGAAGCTTTCTTT. Protein: CAIRGEVNTEAFF.

This clonotype was detected many times. V gene TRBV12-5 combines with J gene TRBJ1-5; D not certain. Between the trimmed V and J ends, which lost 6 bases and 11 bases, there was a span of 11 bases. The CDR3 has 11 amino acids. The V gene's germline CDR1 is LGHNT and CDR2 FRNRAP. The CDR3: CASGSPLSQHF. The CDR3 DNA sequence: TGTGCTAGTGGCTCTCCTTTGTCCCAGCATTTT.

This clonotype appeared many times. The rearrangement uses TRBV4-1 and TRBJ1-2, with D possibly being TRBD1 (6 bases). Trimming removed 1 base at V and 8 bases at J, with 14 bases between. The CDR3 runs 14 residues. Per the germline V gene, CDR1 is MGHRA and CDR2 is YSYEKL. The CDR3 DNA is TGCGCCAGCAGCCAAGTCCGGGGGGGCAACGGCTACACCTTC. It is translated as CASSQVRGGNGYTF.

This clonotype has at least ten counts. The rearrangement links TRBV20-1 to TRBJ1-6; TRBD1 matches 8 bases. V gave up 6 bases and J gave up 9 bases; unmatched junction bases: 7. Germline values: CDR1 DFQATT, CDR2 SNEGSKA (reference sequence). CDR3 length: 13 amino acids. CDR3 bases: TGCAGTGCCTTTGGACAGGGCGGTTCACCCCTCCACTTT. Its translation: CSAFGQGGSPLHF.

At least ten counts were recorded for this clonotype. The chain uses TRBV9 and TRBJ1-5, with D hard to call. This CDR3 has 15 amino acids. Per germline, CDR1 SGDLS and CDR2 YYNGEE. V was clipped by 4 bases and J by 7 bases, with 18 bases between them. This CDR3 is CASSPDPTADQPQHF. The CDR3 nucleotides read TGTGCCAGCAGCCCCGACCCCACAGCAGACCAGCCCCAGCATTTT. Based on the CDR3 plus reference TRBV9 and TRBJ1-5, the full variable domain is DSGVTQTPKHLITATGQRVTLRCSPRSGDLSVYWYQQSLDQGLQFLIQYYNGEERAKGNILERFSAQQFPDLHSELNLSSLELGDSALYFCASSPDPTADQPQHFGDGTRLSIL.

This clonotype came up many times. The chain is built from TRBV6-1 and TRBJ2-7; no clear D gene. Germline loops: CDR1 MNHNS, CDR2 SASEGT. This CDR3 is built from 15 residues. Trimming left V 0 bases short and J 2 bases short, with 11 bases between. The chain's CDR3 is CASSEAWQAAYEQYF. The CDR3 DNA sequence: TGTGCCAGCAGTGAAGCATGGCAGGCGGCCTACGAGCAGTACTTC.

This clonotype was counted only a few times. The J gene is TRBJ2-4, the V gene TRBV29-1; 10 bases line up with TRBD1. CDR3 length equals 15 residues. Unmatched junction bases numbered 4, after V lost 4 bases and J lost 1 base. Germline V gives CDR1 SQVTM, CDR2 ANQGSEA. The CDR3: CSVGQGAGAKNIQYF. Written as DNA, the CDR3 is TGCAGCGTTGGACAGGGGGCTGGTGCCAAAAACATTCAGTACTTC.